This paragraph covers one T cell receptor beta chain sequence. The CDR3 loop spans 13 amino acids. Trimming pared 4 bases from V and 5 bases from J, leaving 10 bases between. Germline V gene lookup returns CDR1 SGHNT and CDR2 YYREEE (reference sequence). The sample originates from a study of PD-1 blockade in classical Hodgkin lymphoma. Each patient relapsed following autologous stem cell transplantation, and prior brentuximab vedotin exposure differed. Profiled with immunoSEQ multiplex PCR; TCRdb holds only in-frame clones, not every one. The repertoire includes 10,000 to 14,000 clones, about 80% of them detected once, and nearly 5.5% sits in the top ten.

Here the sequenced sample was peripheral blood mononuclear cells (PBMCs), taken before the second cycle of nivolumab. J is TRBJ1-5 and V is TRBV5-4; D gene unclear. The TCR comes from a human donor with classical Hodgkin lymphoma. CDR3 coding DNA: TGTGCCAGCAGCCAAGATCACGATCAGCCCCAGCATTTT. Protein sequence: CASSQDHDQPQHF. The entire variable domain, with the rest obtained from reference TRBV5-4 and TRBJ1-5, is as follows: ETGVTQSPTHLIKTRGQQVTLRCSSQSGHNTVSWYQQALGQGPQFIFQYYREEENGRGNFPPRFSGLQFPNYSSELNVNALELDDSALYLCASSQDHDQPQHFGDGTRLSIL.